This T cell receptor beta chain was obtained from a study of T-cell memory formation after mild COVID-19. Germline V gives CDR1 SGHTA, CDR2 FQGNSA. The germline V and J ends were trimmed by 5 bases and 5 bases, with 17 bases remaining between them. CDR3 length: 15 amino acids. TCRdb fed the 5' RACE reads into MiXCR, producing one record per CDR3 protein. The table shows roughly 200,000 distinct CDR3 sequences, with roughly 17% occurring only once. The origin of this receptor is an adult woman who had mild COVID-19 (a few samples of this study predate the infection). Cell type and time point are not known. Sequencing was performed on PBMCs or a T cell subset sorted from them (not recorded which). The chain couples TRBV7-2 to TRBJ2-3; D unclear. This CDR3 reads CASSQELAKKDTQYF. DNA for the CDR3: TGTGCCAGCAGCCAAGAGCTGGCGAAGAAAGATACGCAGTATTTT.